The clone carrying this TCR beta chain has ten or more counts. Its cognate antigen is unknown. The data belong to a study of T cells after yellow fever vaccination. Across the whole study: Low-cell-number fractions underwent preparation using SMART-Seq v4 Ultra Low Input.

The study, taken as a whole, reports: Bulk-population clonotypes that are abundant could appear as contaminants in FACS-sorted repertoires. Secondary responses were weaker yet peaked faster, day 5 versus 15. Reappearing after the booster were most of the clones from primary vaccination (less than 98% CD4, 88% CD8).

The CDR3 extends over 14 amino acids. The germline V gene encodes CDR1 SNHLY and CDR2 FYNNEI. The J segment lost 6 bases and the V segment lost 8 bases, leaving 8 bases of the junction unmatched. TCRdb analysed the 5' RACE reads with MiXCR anew, one entry per CDR3 protein. The sample has about 310,000 distinct CDR3 sequences, around 3.9% seen once. The origin of this receptor is a man younger than 30 who received the YFV17D yellow fever vaccine. J is TRBJ2-2 and V is TRBV2; 8 positions match TRBD1. Sequencing used PBMCs, obtained on the day of the yellow fever booster vaccination. CDR3: CASHDRGRAGELFF. The CDR3, as DNA: TGTGCCAGCCACGACAGGGGTCGCGCCGGGGAGCTGTTTTTT.